The 3 T cell receptor beta chains given below trace back to one sample, sequenced in a study of regulatory T cells in long-lasting Graves disease. Time point denoted: persistent/refractory GD, antithyroid drugs over 5 years with positive TRAb. Generation of the TCR library employed RNA extracted from PBMCs. Relying on iRepertoire HTBI primers and Arm-PCR of CDR3 regions, the team built TCR beta libraries. TCRdb passed the multiplex PCR reads through MiXCR, listing each CDR3 protein once. Among over 650,000 distinct CDR3 sequences listed, around 30% were seen once. The sample consisted of peripheral blood mononuclear cells (PBMCs), taken when the disease was refractory, from a patient treated with antithyroid drugs. Every receptor here comes from a female donor with Graves disease.

The genes are TRBV10-3 and TRBJ1-5; D not resolved. The V and J ends lost 0 bases and 0 bases respectively, with 12 bases between them. This CDR3 has 17 amino acids. CDR1 is ENHRY, CDR2 SYGVKD, per germline. The DNA of the CDR3 is TGTGCCATCAGTGAGTCGCTGGTACAGTATAGCAATCAGCCCCAGCATTTT. Translation: CAISESLVQYSNQPQHF.

This clonotype was observed many times. V gene TRBV29-1 combines with J gene TRBJ1-2; 8 bases agree with TRBD1. The trim removed 3 bases at V and 0 bases at J, leaving 3 bases unmatched. The CDR3 has 14 residues. CDR1 and CDR2 from the germline V gene are SQVTM and ANQGSEA. In nucleotides, the CDR3 is TGCAGCGTTGACAGGGGGCCATCTAACTATGGCTACACCTTC. Translated: CSVDRGPSNYGYTF.

A remark on this clonotype: A much bigger clone sits one base away, suggesting this may be a read error. The gene calls are TRBV12-3 or TRBV12-4 and TRBJ1-2, with TRBD1 matching 8 bases. The CDR3 is 19 amino acids. The J segment lost 4 bases and the V segment lost 2 bases, leaving 18 bases of the junction unmatched. For the CDR3, the DNA is TGTGCCAGCAGTTTAACCTGCAGGGGGCTGAGGGAGGGAGGCTATGGCTACACCTTC. Translating gives CASSLTCRGLREGGYGYTF.